The 31 T cell receptor beta chains given below trace back to one sample, sequenced in a study of neurological immune-mediated disorders. Using its own MiXCR run on the 5' RACE reads, TCRdb lists one record per CDR3 protein. Seen here are just over 95,000 distinct CDR3 sequences, 3.5% observed once, and the top ten hold 5% to 6.5%. Material for sequencing was PBMCs. The receptors originated from a woman aged 18-29 years with multiple sclerosis.

This clonotype was seen at least ten times. This chain links TRBV10-3 with TRBJ2-2; D gene uncertain. Per germline, CDR1 ENHRY and CDR2 SYGVKD. Between the trimmed V and J ends, which lost 10 bases and 2 bases, there was a span of 5 bases. The CDR3 is made up of 11 amino acids. The CDR3 sequence: CATLNTGELFF. DNA for the CDR3: TGTGCCACCCTTAACACCGGGGAGCTGTTTTTT.

This clonotype was picked up many times. The rearrangement links TRBV10-3 to TRBJ1-1; no definite D call. CDR1 is ENHRY, CDR2 SYGVKD, per germline. The CDR3 sequence is 13 residues long. Trimming removed 3 bases from V and 1 base from J, with 6 bases in between. The CDR3 bases are TGTGCCATCAGTGAAACGGCGAACACTGAAGCTTTCTTT. Protein: CAISETANTEAFF.

There are many counts of this clonotype. The chain couples TRBV5-1 to TRBJ2-5, with 7 bases matching TRBD1. The CDR3 consists of 15 residues. CDR1 and CDR2 (germline): SGHRS, YFSETQ. With 5 bases clipped from V and 4 bases from J, the junction kept 11 bases outside the gene matches. DNA for the CDR3: TGCGCCAGCAGAAGAGGGGGCGCGAGTGGAGAGACCCAGTACTTC. Protein: CASRRGGASGETQYF.

This clonotype has a count of ten or more. This rearrangement joins TRBV5-1 to TRBJ1-6, with 10 bases identical to TRBD1. Germline V gene lookup returns CDR1 SGHRS and CDR2 YFSETQ. The CDR3 sequence is 15 residues long. Losses at the gene ends were 3 bases for V and 8 bases for J; bases not matched to a gene: 5. The CDR3 nucleotides are TGCGCCAGCAGCTCCGGGACAGGGGTTCATTCACCCCTCCACTTT. It codes for CASSSGTGVHSPLHF.

This clonotype was picked up many times. This sequence joins TRBV5-1 and TRBJ2-7; D is uncertain. From germline, CDR1 is SGHRS and CDR2 YFSETQ. V shed 8 bases and J shed 0 bases, with 9 bases lying between them. The CDR3 covers 12 residues. CDR3 bases: TGCGCCAGAATTCCAGGCTCCTACGAGCAGTACTTC. Protein: CARIPGSYEQYF.

The V and J genes are TRBV4-3 and TRBJ2-2, with 7 bases lining up with TRBD1. CDR1 is LGHNA, CDR2 YSLEER, per germline. The CDR3 length is 15 residues. Germline trimming cut 0 bases from V and 7 bases from J; bases unmatched to any gene: 5. The CDR3 is CASSQETGANGELFF. The CDR3 region has the DNA TGCGCCAGCAGCCAAGAAACAGGGGCGAACGGGGAGCTGTTTTTT.

This clonotype was counted many times. The chain has TRBV29-1 and TRBJ1-2, with TRBD1 matching 10 bases. With 2 bases clipped from V and 4 bases from J, the junction kept 10 bases outside the gene matches. Germline lookup yields CDR1 SQVTM and CDR2 ANQGSEA. The length of the CDR3 is 16 residues. CDR3 in DNA: TGCAGCGTTGAATCCCCCGGGACAGGGGAACTCTATGGCTACACCTTC. Protein product: CSVESPGTGELYGYTF. The whole variable domain, filled in from reference TRBV29-1 and TRBJ1-2, reads SAVISQKPSRDICQRGTSLTIQCQVDSQVTMMFWYRQQPGQSLTLIATANQGSEATYESGFVIDKFPISRPNLTFSTLTVSNMSPEDSSIYLCSVESPGTGELYGYTFGSGTRLTVV.

This clonotype has only a few counts. A much bigger clone sits one base away, suggesting this may be a read error. The missing conserved phenylalanine or tryptophan at the end of this CDR3 makes a read error likely. V is TRBV20-1 and J is TRBJ1-1, with D perhaps TRBD1 (5 bases). The V end lost 0 bases, the J end lost 5 bases, and 13 bases lay between the germline ends. This CDR3 contains 14 residues. Germline CDR1 reads DFQATT; CDR2 reads SNEGSKA (reference sequence). The CDR3 is CSARDPGPGTEAFC. The CDR3 DNA follows: TGCAGTGCTAGAGATCCGGGGCCTGGGACTGAAGCTTTCTGT.

The chain employs TRBV9 and TRBJ2-1; D may be TRBD2 (5 bases). The CDR3 has 15 amino acids. Trimming cost V 2 bases and J 8 bases, with 17 bases left between them. Germline V CDR1 and CDR2: SGDLS, YYNGEE. CDR3 bases: TGTGCCAGCAGCGTCCGCGAGGCGGGTGGCGATGAGCAGTTCTTC. It translates to CASSVREAGGDEQFF.

This clonotype occurred many times. The chain joins TRBV27 to TRBJ1-1; unclear D gene. Trimming took off 5 bases at V and 7 bases at J, with 14 bases between the two ends. This CDR3 is 13 amino acids long. Looked up from germline, CDR1 is MNHEY and CDR2 is SMNVEV (reference sequence). This CDR3 is CASSAVAWGEAFF. CDR3 nucleotides: TGTGCCAGCAGTGCGGTTGCCTGGGGTGAAGCTTTCTTT.

This clonotype turned up a few times. The chain carries TRBV19 and TRBJ1-1; D may be TRBD1 (6 bases). The length of the CDR3 is 13 residues. Looked up from germline, CDR1 is LNHDA and CDR2 is SQIVND (reference sequence). Trimming removed 1 base from V and 8 bases from J, with 11 bases in between. The CDR3, as DNA: TGTGCCAGTAGTATAGGTTGGGGGCGAGAAGCTTTCTTT. This encodes CASSIGWGREAFF.

This clonotype came up many times. The chain links TRBV9 to TRBJ2-7, with 12 nucleotides matching TRBD2. Germline V CDR1 and CDR2: SGDLS, YYNGEE. V shed 3 bases and J 6 bases; nucleotides not matched to a gene: 4. This CDR3 contains 14 residues. The CDR3 spells CASSEGLAGTEQYF. In nucleotides, the CDR3 is TGTGCCAGCAGCGAGGGACTAGCGGGTACCGAGCAGTACTTC.

Many counts were recorded for this clonotype. CDR3 region: CASSPRTGGGETQYF. For the CDR3, the DNA is TGTGCCAGCAGCCCACGGACTGGAGGTGGGGAGACCCAGTACTTC. The V gene is TRBV3-1, the J gene TRBJ2-5, with a possible D match to TRBD2 (5 bases). CDR3 length equals 15 residues. V lost 4 bases and J 5 bases, leaving 17 bases between the germline ends. The germline V gene encodes CDR1 LGHDT and CDR2 YNNKEL (reference sequence).

This clonotype was detected a few times. A clone one base away is much larger, so this may be a read error. This chain joins TRBV20-1 and TRBJ1-1, with D unresolved. This CDR3 is 14 amino acids long. Germline values: CDR1 DFQATT, CDR2 SNEGSKA (reference sequence). V was cut by 3 bases and J by 0 bases, with 11 bases left in between. The CDR3 nucleotides read TGCAGTGCTAGCCCCGGAAAGATGAACACTGAAGCTTTCTTT. Translated, it gives CSASPGKMNTEAFF.

This clonotype was observed many times. The rearrangement links TRBV5-1 to TRBJ2-2, with D unclear. Trimming cost V 5 bases and J 1 base, with 9 bases left between them. This CDR3 has 14 residues. Germline V gene lookup returns CDR1 SGHRS and CDR2 YFSETQ. CDR3 region: CASRGQLNTGELFF. CDR3 in DNA: TGCGCCAGCAGGGGTCAGCTGAACACCGGGGAGCTGTTTTTT.

The table lists this clonotype with many counts. The J gene is TRBJ1-1, the V gene TRBV5-1; a weak D match, TRBD1 (6 bases). Germline V gene sequence: CDR1 SGHRS, CDR2 YFSETQ. Trimming took off 0 bases at V and 7 bases at J, with 13 bases between the two ends. The CDR3 is 14 amino acids. CDR3 coding DNA: TGCGCCAGCAGCTTGGATCAGGGGACATTTGAAGCTTTCTTT. Amino acid sequence: CASSLDQGTFEAFF.

In its sample, this clonotype was seen many times. The genes are TRBV6-2 or TRBV6-3 and TRBJ2-5; D uncertain. Per the germline V gene, CDR1 is MNHEY and CDR2 is SVGEGT. V was pared by 4 bases and J by 5 bases, with 5 bases between. The CDR3 spans 11 residues. CDR3 amino acids: CASSFPETQYF. In DNA, the CDR3 is TGTGCCAGCAGTTTTCCGGAGACCCAGTACTTC.

This clonotype was recorded many times. This rearrangement joins TRBV5-1 to TRBJ2-1; 9 nucleotides align to TRBD1. The CDR3 consists of 14 residues. V lost 3 bases, J lost 6 bases, and 4 bases stayed unmatched. CDR1 SGHRS and CDR2 YFSETQ come from the germline V gene. CDR3 in DNA: TGCGCCAGCAGCTCACAGACAGGGGGCAATGAGCAGTTCTTC. Residues: CASSSQTGGNEQFF.

This sequence joins TRBV6-1 and TRBJ2-7, with 8 bases identical to TRBD2. Germline loops: CDR1 MNHNS, CDR2 SASEGT. The ends lost 7 bases at V and 6 bases at J; junction bases unmatched: 11. The length of the CDR3 is 14 residues. DNA for the CDR3: TGTGCCAGCACCAACCAAGCGGGAGCGTCCGAGCAGTACTTC. Protein product: CASTNQAGASEQYF.

This clonotype was counted at least ten times. J is TRBJ2-3 and V is TRBV7-2; the D is unclear. CDR1 and CDR2 from the germline V gene are SGHTA and FQGNSA. V was shortened by 1 base and J by 11 bases, with 10 bases between the two germline ends. CDR3 length equals 12 residues. This chain's CDR3 is CASSLERLGQYF. CDR3 nucleotides: TGTGCCAGCAGCTTAGAGAGGTTAGGGCAGTATTTT.

This clonotype was counted ten times or more. The rearrangement joins TRBV5-5 to TRBJ1-1, with D tentatively TRBD1 (6 bases). The ends were cut back, 4 bases at V and 0 bases at J, with 13 bases in the middle. CDR3 length: 15 amino acids. Germline CDR1 reads SGHKS; CDR2 reads YYEKEE (reference sequence). CDR3 sequence (DNA): TGTGCCAGCAGCCAACCTACAGGGTTGAACACTGAAGCTTTCTTT. It yields the protein CASSQPTGLNTEAFF. Complete variable domain (other parts from reference TRBV5-5 and TRBJ1-1): DAGVTQSPTHLIKTRGQQVTLRCSPISGHKSVSWYQQVLGQGPQFIFQYYEKEERGRGNFPDRFSARQFPNYSSELNVNALLLGDSALYLCASSQPTGLNTEAFFGQGTRLTVV.

This clonotype was picked up many times. The CDR3, as DNA: TGTGCCAGCAGTTTCAAGGTTGAGCAGTTCTTC. It encodes CASSFKVEQFF. This chain uses TRBV12-3 or TRBV12-4 with TRBJ2-1; D is undetermined. The V gene lost 3 bases and the J gene lost 9 bases, with 6 bases spanning the gap. This CDR3 spans 11 amino acids.

This clonotype has at least ten counts. The V and J genes are TRBV15 and TRBJ2-1; D gene ambiguous. V lost 1 base, J lost 6 bases, and 10 bases lay in between. The CDR3 runs 14 residues. CDR1 is LNHNV and CDR2 is YYDKDF in the germline V gene (reference sequence). The DNA of the CDR3 is TGTGCCACCAGCAGAGGGACGCTATCCAATGAGCAGTTCTTC. Protein sequence: CATSRGTLSNEQFF.

This clonotype was seen repeatedly, ten times or more. The chain has TRBV5-8 and TRBJ1-5; D ambiguous. V lost 0 bases and J lost 5, with 6 bases in between. This CDR3 contains 13 residues. Germline CDR1 SGHTS, CDR2 YDEGEE. CDR3 bases: TGTGCCAGCAGCTTGGAACGGTATCAGCCCCAGCATTTT. This codes for CASSLERYQPQHF. The full variable domain, with the rest looked up from reference TRBV5-8 and TRBJ1-5, is EAGVTQSPTHLIKTRGQQATLRCSPISGHTSVYWYQQALGLGLQFLLWYDEGEERNRGNFPPRFSGRQFPNYSSELNVNALELEDSALYLCASSLERYQPQHFGDGTRLSIL.

The rearrangement joins TRBV12-3 or TRBV12-4 to TRBJ2-4; D is ambiguous. The germline V and J ends were trimmed by 5 bases and 2 bases, with 13 bases remaining between them. The CDR3 has 15 residues. The CDR3 loop is CASSVIGVSKNIQYF. As DNA, the CDR3 is TGTGCCAGCAGTGTGATTGGGGTTTCCAAAAACATTCAGTACTTC.

The table lists this clonotype with many counts. The chain combines TRBV2 with TRBJ2-6; D could derive from TRBD1 or TRBD2 (5 bases each). Germline V lookup: CDR1 SNHLY, CDR2 FYNNEI. Deletions cut 6 bases from V and 0 bases from J, with 9 bases between. The CDR3 is made up of 15 amino acids. This chain's CDR3 is CASRAGSSGANVLTF. The CDR3 nucleotides are TGTGCCAGCAGGGCAGGGAGCTCTGGGGCCAACGTCCTGACTTTC.

There are many counts of this clonotype. This chain joins TRBV5-1 and TRBJ2-1; maybe TRBD1 (7 bases). The CDR3 extends over 11 amino acids. CDR1 SGHRS and CDR2 YFSETQ come from the germline V gene. The ends were cut back, 3 bases at V and 10 bases at J, with 8 bases in the middle. CDR3 nucleotides: TGCGCCAGCAGCTCAGGGGGGGAGCAGTTCTTC. As protein: CASSSGGEQFF.

There are many counts of this clonotype. The chain carries TRBV29-1 and TRBJ2-1; 7 bases map to TRBD1. The CDR3 totals 11 residues. V shed 5 bases and J 12 bases; nucleotides not matched to a gene: 7. Looked up from germline, CDR1 is SQVTM and CDR2 is ANQGSEA. The CDR3 DNA reads TGCAGCGTTACCGTAGGGACAGTGCAGTTCTTC. Translated: CSVTVGTVQFF.

In its sample, this clonotype was seen many times. V is TRBV5-1 and J is TRBJ1-2; D perhaps matches TRBD1 (5 bases). The ends were cut back, 1 base at V and 8 bases at J, with 24 bases in the middle. The CDR3 has 17 amino acids. The germline gives CDR1 SGHRS, CDR2 YFSETQ. Here the CDR3 reads CASSLYGGDNRANGYTF. In DNA, the CDR3 is TGCGCCAGCAGCTTGTACGGGGGGGATAACAGAGCTAACGGCTACACCTTC.

This clonotype appeared many times. The gene calls are TRBV29-1 and TRBJ2-7; D unclear. This CDR3 region has 12 residues. Germline CDR1 and CDR2: SQVTM and ANQGSEA. The germline V and J ends were trimmed by 5 bases and 2 bases, with 10 bases remaining between them. CDR3 DNA: TGCAGCGTTCTCGGCGGTCCCTACGAGCAGTACTTC. It translates to CSVLGGPYEQYF.

Ten or more counts support this clonotype. This rearrangement joins TRBV12-3 or TRBV12-4 to TRBJ1-6; D is undetermined. CDR3 length: 16 residues. V was trimmed by 3 bases and J by 9 bases, leaving 18 bases between them. The DNA of the CDR3 is TGTGCCAGCAGTTTCGAAGGACCAGTATATGGTTCACCCCTCCACTTT. Protein: CASSFEGPVYGSPLHF.